This passage covers 20 T cell receptor beta chains from one sample sequenced in a study of post-analysis software for immune sequencing data. Study outcomes and limitations: The study found TRBV5-6, TRBV5-1 and TRBV20-1 among about 5 TRBV segments more frequent in patients than controls.

These TCRs' antigens remain unknown. Unique-molecular-identifier-tagged TCR beta cDNA libraries were used. TCRdb ran MiXCR on the PCR reads and lists one entry per CDR3 protein. This sample has about 540,000 distinct CDR3 sequences, with under 40% found just once. Sequenced sample: blood. These receptors all come from a girl aged 2 to 17 with multiple sclerosis.

This clonotype was seen a handful of times. The chain uses TRBV3-1 and TRBJ2-6; 8 positions match TRBD1. The J segment lost 6 bases and the V segment lost 4 bases, leaving 5 bases of the junction unmatched. Germline V gene sequence: CDR1 LGHDT, CDR2 YNNKEL (reference sequence). There are 15 residues in the CDR3. The CDR3 reads CASSPTGEAANVLTF. DNA of the CDR3: TGTGCCAGCAGCCCGACAGGGGAGGCGGCCAACGTCCTGACTTTC.

The V and J genes are TRBV28 and TRBJ2-5; 8 bases agree with TRBD2. Trimming took 4 bases from V and 9 from J; bases not matched to a gene: 13. Germline lookup yields CDR1 MDHEN and CDR2 SYDVKM. The CDR3 totals 15 residues. CDR3 DNA: TGTGCCAGCAGTTCCGATGCGGGGGGCGGTGGGCCCCAGTACTTC. It translates to CASSSDAGGGGPQYF.

This clonotype was detected only a few times. V usage is TRBV20-1 and J usage is TRBJ2-7; 8 positions match TRBD1. The germline V gene has CDR1 DFQATT and CDR2 SNEGSKA (reference sequence). This CDR3 has 15 residues. The V segment lost 0 bases and the J segment 7 bases; nucleotides outside the gene matches: 11. CDR3 DNA sequence: TGCAGTGCTAGAGATCAAGGTCAGGGGGCGGTTGAGCAGTACTTC. Encoded protein: CSARDQGQGAVEQYF.

This clonotype was observed many times. V usage is TRBV27 and J usage is TRBJ2-7; the match to TRBD1 covers 9 bases. CDR1 and CDR2 from the germline V gene are MNHEY and SMNVEV (reference sequence). This CDR3 has 14 residues. Trimming removed 4 bases from V and 2 bases from J; junction bases left unmatched: 3. The CDR3 sequence is CASSSGQGTYEQYF. CDR3 nucleotides: TGTGCCAGCAGTTCTGGACAGGGGACCTACGAGCAGTACTTC.

The chain joins TRBV12-3 or TRBV12-4 to TRBJ2-7, with 7 nucleotides matching TRBD2. The J call may not be correct, given that the DNA end is closer to TRBJ2-5. The CDR3 length is 15 residues. CDR3 nucleotide sequence: TGTGCCAGCAGCACGTCCGGGACTACGAGCGAGACCCAGTACTTC. This gives the protein CASSTSGTTSETQYF.

This clonotype was observed a few times. The J gene is TRBJ2-7, the V gene TRBV7-9; 7 nucleotides match TRBD1. The J call may be wrong; the DNA end is better matched by TRBJ2-5. Germline values: CDR1 SEHNR, CDR2 FQNEAQ (reference sequence). The CDR3 runs to 12 residues. Written as DNA, the CDR3 is TGTGCCACAGATGGACAGGCGGAGACCCAGTACTTC. Protein sequence: CATDGQAETQYF.

This clonotype has a count of ten or more. This chain links TRBV7-2 with TRBJ2-1; 7 bases line up with TRBD2. The V gene end was trimmed by 6 bases and the J gene end by 4 bases; junction bases not matched to a gene: 6. Germline V lookup: CDR1 SGHTA, CDR2 FQGNSA. The CDR3 has 14 residues. This chain's CDR3 is CASRGLAAYNEQFF. The CDR3 coding sequence is TGTGCCAGCAGGGGGCTAGCGGCTTACAATGAGCAGTTCTTC.

This clonotype was found a few times. The V gene is TRBV6-1, the J gene TRBJ2-1; 10 bases are a match to TRBD1. The CDR3 extends over 18 amino acids. The J segment lost 1 base and the V segment lost 4 bases, leaving 10 bases of the junction unmatched. Germline CDR1 is MNHNS and CDR2 is SASEGT. In DNA form, the CDR3 reads TGTGCCAGCAGTGTTGGGACAGGGGCGACTATTTCCTACAATGAGCAGTTCTTC. Translating gives CASSVGTGATISYNEQFF.

The CDR3 coding sequence is TGTGCCACCCCGTCCGGACAGTCGTACATTAGCAATCAGCCCCAGCATTTT. It codes for CATPSGQSYISNQPQHF. The rearrangement joins TRBV9 to TRBJ1-5; D might be TRBD1 (6 bases). The CDR3 has 17 residues. Trimming took off 9 bases at V and 0 bases at J, with 22 bases between the two ends. Germline assignment: CDR1 SGDLS and CDR2 YYNGEE. Based on the CDR3 plus reference TRBV9 and TRBJ1-5, the full variable domain is DSGVTQTPKHLITATGQRVTLRCSPRSGDLSVYWYQQSLDQGLQFLIQYYNGEERAKGNILERFSAQQFPDLHSELNLSSLELGDSALYFCATPSGQSYISNQPQHFGDGTRLSIL.

V usage is TRBV6-5 and J usage is TRBJ2-5; 11 positions match TRBD2. This CDR3 has 17 amino acids. Trimming removed 0 bases from V and 0 bases from J; junction bases left unmatched: 3. Germline V gene lookup returns CDR1 MNHEY and CDR2 SVGAGI. This chain's CDR3 is CASSYSRLAGNQETQYF. The CDR3 DNA follows: TGTGCCAGCAGTTACTCGAGACTAGCGGGGAACCAAGAGACCCAGTACTTC.

This clonotype has more than one count but fewer than ten. The rearrangement uses TRBV20-1 and TRBJ2-5; 8 bases are a match to TRBD2. The CDR3 spans 14 residues. Unmatched junction bases numbered 10, after V lost 4 bases and J lost 6 bases. Germline lookup yields CDR1 DFQATT and CDR2 SNEGSKA (reference sequence). The CDR3 DNA follows: TGCAGTGCTACTTTACTAGCGGTGGGGAAGACCCAGTACTTC. Its protein product is CSATLLAVGKTQYF.

The sample holds many counts of this clonotype. This chain uses TRBV4-1 with TRBJ2-4; 9 bases agree with TRBD1. The CDR3 contains 15 residues. V shed 0 bases and J 4 bases; nucleotides not matched to a gene: 1. Germline V CDR1 and CDR2: MGHRA, YSYEKL. The DNA for the CDR3 is TGCGCCAGCAGCCAAGATGGACAGGGGAAAAACATTCAGTACTTC. Protein product: CASSQDGQGKNIQYF.

The rearrangement uses TRBV12-3 or TRBV12-4 and TRBJ1-6; D is unresolved. V lost 3 bases and J 10 bases, leaving 7 bases between the germline ends. The CDR3 runs 12 residues. CDR3 residues: CASSFEESPLHF. DNA of the CDR3: TGTGCCAGCAGTTTCGAGGAATCACCCCTCCACTTT.

This clonotype was picked up a small number of times. CDR3 sequence (DNA): TGCAGTGCTACTCGTGGGGGCCAGGGCTTCTACAATGAGCAGTTCTTC. Its protein product is CSATRGGQGFYNEQFF. This chain joins TRBV20-1 and TRBJ2-1; a possible D gene is TRBD1 (6 bases). The germline gives CDR1 DFQATT, CDR2 SNEGSKA (reference sequence). This CDR3 contains 16 residues. V was pared by 4 bases and J by 3 bases, with 19 bases between.

A few counts support this clonotype. V and J are TRBV5-1 and TRBJ2-1; no reliable D call. CDR1 and CDR2 (germline): SGHRS, YFSETQ. The ends were cut back, 7 bases at V and 0 bases at J, with 14 bases in the middle. The CDR3 is made up of 15 amino acids. The DNA for the CDR3 is TGCGCCAGCCGAATGCTGCAGAGCTCCTACAATGAGCAGTTCTTC. Translation: CASRMLQSSYNEQFF. Variable domain in full (rest from reference TRBV5-1 and TRBJ2-1): KAGVTQTPRYLIKTRGQQVTLSCSPISGHRSVSWYQQTPGQGLQFLFEYFSETQRNKGNFPGRFSGRQFSNSRSEMNVSTLELGDSALYLCASRMLQSSYNEQFFGPGTRLTVL.

Details on this clonotype: A junction boundary mismatches the germline segment, possibly from a read error. The V and J genes are TRBV7-2 and TRBJ1-6; no definite D call. The CDR3 extends over 13 amino acids. The germline CDR1 and CDR2 sequences are SGHTA and FQGNSA. CDR3 residues: CAGSLGRNSPLHF. The CDR3 DNA reads as TGTGCCGGCAGCTTAGGCAGAAATTCACCCCTCCACTTT. The full variable domain, completed using reference TRBV7-2 and TRBJ1-6, is GAGVSQSPSNKVTEKGKDVELRCDPISGHTALYWYRQSLGQGLEFLIYFQGNSAPDKSGLPSDRFSAERTGGSVSTLTIQRTQQEDSAVYLCAGSLGRNSPLHFGNGTRLTVT.

This clonotype turned up a few times. The chain joins TRBV15 to TRBJ2-6; D is uncertain. The CDR3 runs 15 residues. Deletions cut 3 bases from V and 0 bases from J, with 6 bases between. CDR1 LNHNV and CDR2 YYDKDF come from the germline V gene (reference sequence). CDR3 sequence (DNA): TGTGCCACCAGCAGTCGGGTCTCTGGGGCCAACGTCCTGACTTTC. It is translated as CATSSRVSGANVLTF.

In this sample, this clonotype turned up once. This chain links TRBV25-1 with TRBJ1-1; D is possibly TRBD1 (5 bases). V was pared by 5 bases and J by 4 bases, with 14 bases between. This CDR3 region has 14 residues. Germline assignment: CDR1 MGHDK and CDR2 SYGVNS. CDR3 sequence reads: CASSSWGLSTEAFF. As DNA, the CDR3 is TGTGCCAGCAGTTCCTGGGGGTTGTCCACTGAAGCTTTCTTT.

This clonotype was detected only once. The chain recombines TRBV20-1 with TRBJ2-4; D call uncertain. V lost 3 bases to trimming and J lost 1 base, with 10 bases between them. Per the germline V gene, CDR1 is DFQATT and CDR2 is SNEGSKA (reference sequence). The CDR3 has 14 amino acids. Written as DNA, the CDR3 is TGCAGTGCTAGCGCTTGGGCGGCCAAAAACATTCAGTACTTC. Amino acids: CSASAWAAKNIQYF.

This chain links TRBV18 with TRBJ2-1; 8 bases agree with TRBD1. Near its end, the DNA agrees better with TRBJ2-7, so the J call may be wrong. The CDR3 extends over 15 amino acids. Germline assignment: CDR1 KGHSH and CDR2 LQKENI. The CDR3 is CASSPRDRTYNEQYF. DNA for the CDR3: TGTGCCAGCTCACCGCGGGACAGGACCTACAATGAGCAGTACTTC.